This T cell receptor (beta chain) was sequenced during a study of human T cells and chemical hapten exposure. As for the study in general: There were weekly diphenylcyclopropenone doses to the scalp for patients throughout the roughly 24-week study. Whole-study findings and limits: Expanded TCRs showed more large CDR3 clusters than pre-sensitization or healthy control sets.

This CDR3 has 11 amino acids. V lost 9 bases to trimming and J lost 0 bases, with 5 bases between them. With regard to this clonotype: Its antigen is as yet unknown.

In TCRdb, the RACE reads were re-called with MiXCR into one record per CDR3 protein. The table records more than 80,000 distinct CDR3 sequences, roughly 12% of them present only once. Time point denoted: pre-sensitization, week 0. Treatment indicated: therapeutic diphenylcyclopropenone sensitization with weekly scalp DPC. Specimen: whole blood, collected in connection with sensitization to the hapten diphenylcyclopropenone (DPC). This chain connects TRBV12-3 or TRBV12-4 to TRBJ1-1, with D hard to call. This receptor was identified in a woman aged 45-65 years with alopecia areata. Some clones in this sample may be carry-over from other donors' samples. CDR3 sequence reads: CASQVNTEAFF. The CDR3 nucleotides are TGTGCCAGTCAGGTGAACACTGAAGCTTTCTTT.